These 32 T cell receptor beta chains were all obtained from the same sample, sequenced in a study of blood T cell repertoires in COVID-19. Sequencing was performed with immunoSEQ multiplex PCR; in TCRdb, only in-frame clones are kept and a portion is missing. The sample has around 56,000 clones, 70% to 90% seen once. Sequenced sample: peripheral blood. The source is a man between 60 and 75 years old with acute or convalescent COVID-19.

The V call is TRBV9, the J call TRBJ2-7; no definite D call. Germline lookup yields CDR1 SGDLS and CDR2 YYNGEE. With 0 bases removed from V and 3 bases from J, the gap between germline ends came to 10 bases. There are 14 residues in the CDR3. The CDR3 spells CASSVAGLGYEQYF. As DNA, the CDR3 is TGTGCCAGCAGCGTAGCGGGTTTGGGCTACGAGCAGTACTTC.

The gene calls are TRBV4-1 and TRBJ2-3; tentatively, D is TRBD2 (6 bases). Germline assignment: CDR1 MGHRA and CDR2 YSYEKL. The CDR3 has 13 residues. V was trimmed by 3 bases and J by 11 bases, leaving 15 bases between them. Written as DNA, the CDR3 is TGCGCCAGCAGCCATGCTAGGACTATCAAGCAGTATTTT. Protein sequence: CASSHARTIKQYF.

This chain connects TRBV3-1 (or the pseudogene TRBV3-2) to TRBJ2-1; possibly TRBD1 for D (6 bases). The CDR3 extends over 18 amino acids. Germline V gene sequence: CDR1 LGHDT, CDR2 YNNKEL (reference sequence). V gave up 4 bases and J gave up 0 bases, with 19 bases separating them. The CDR3 sequence is CASSRTEGRGSSYNEQFF. In nucleotides, the CDR3 is TGTGCCAGCAGCCGAACGGAAGGTAGGGGGAGCTCCTACAATGAGCAGTTCTTC.

V gene TRBV5-5 combines with J gene TRBJ2-5; 7 nucleotides line up with TRBD2. The CDR3 covers 13 residues. V lost 7 bases and J lost 4; bases outside the gene matches: 7. Germline V gene data show CDR1 as SGHKS and CDR2 as YYEKEE (reference sequence). The CDR3 is CASGDGGVETQYF. For the CDR3, the DNA is TGTGCCAGCGGTGATGGGGGGGTAGAGACCCAGTACTTC. Drawing the rest from reference TRBV5-5 and TRBJ2-5, the complete variable domain is DAGVTQSPTHLIKTRGQQVTLRCSPISGHKSVSWYQQVLGQGPQFIFQYYEKEERGRGNFPDRFSARQFPNYSSELNVNALLLGDSALYLCASGDGGVETQYFGPGTRLLVL.

This chain connects TRBV5-8 to TRBJ1-6; maybe TRBD1 (5 bases). V shed 3 bases and J shed 6 bases, with 19 bases lying between them. This CDR3 comprises 17 residues. Germline-derived CDR1 and CDR2 are SGHTS and YDEGEE. CDR3 region: CASSSGSQAYSNSPLHF. In DNA, the CDR3 is TGTGCCAGCAGCTCAGGGTCGCAGGCCTATAGTAATTCACCCCTCCACTTT.

To note about this clone: No DNA is shown, since the ends of the CDR3 on it are uncertain; the CDR3 is the one TCRdb lists. The V gene is TRBV27, the J gene TRBJ1-5; the table's D call of TRBD1 was not tested on the DNA. CDR1 is MNHEY and CDR2 is SMNVEV in the germline V gene (reference sequence). The CDR3 spans 16 residues, counting both ends. The CDR3 sequence is CASSSSTGAVGQPQHF.

This chain's CDR3 is CASSPLTGGSYNEQFF. CDR3 sequence (DNA): TGCGCCAGCAGCCCGCTAACGGGAGGGTCCTACAATGAGCAGTTCTTC. This chain connects TRBV5-1 to TRBJ2-1; TRBD2 matches at 8 bases. With V trimmed by 4 bases and J by 1 base, 7 bases remained unmatched. The length of the CDR3 is 16 residues. The V gene's germline CDR1 is SGHRS and CDR2 YFSETQ.

This chain uses TRBV9 with TRBJ2-2; the match to TRBD2 covers 14 bases. Germline V gene lookup returns CDR1 SGDLS and CDR2 YYNGEE. V was clipped by 3 bases and J by 9 bases; unmatched bases: 4. The CDR3 length is 15 residues. The CDR3 spells CASSGLAGGPWELFF. CDR3 bases: TGTGCCAGCAGCGGACTAGCGGGGGGGCCGTGGGAGCTGTTTTTT.

V usage is TRBV25-1 and J usage is TRBJ1-4, with 7 bases that match TRBD1. This CDR3 contains 16 residues. Per the germline V gene, CDR1 is MGHDK and CDR2 is SYGVNS. Trimming at V came to 4 bases and at J to 3 bases, leaving 8 bases not matched to a gene. In nucleotides, the CDR3 is TGTGCCAGCAGTGGGCACCAGACAGGGTCTAATGAAAAACTGTTTTTT. Translating gives CASSGHQTGSNEKLFF.

V gene TRBV6-5 combines with J gene TRBJ2-2, with TRBD1 as a possible D gene (6 bases). Germline V gene data show CDR1 as MNHEY and CDR2 as SVGAGI. V was trimmed by 7 bases and J by 7 bases, leaving 16 bases between them. CDR3 length: 14 residues. In DNA form, the CDR3 reads TGTGCCAGCACTCTAACCCAGGGGAGCGGGGAGCTGTTTTTT. Protein sequence: CASTLTQGSGELFF.

This clone was detected a few times. The genes are TRBV11-2 and TRBJ2-7; D ambiguous. The V gene lost 5 bases and the J gene lost 3 bases, with 5 bases spanning the gap. This CDR3 region has 11 residues. Per germline, CDR1 SGHAT and CDR2 FQNNGV. CDR3 sequence (DNA): TGTGCCAGCAGCCGACTCTACGAGCAGTACTTC. The encoded protein is CASSRLYEQYF.

This clone has a handful of counts. CDR3: CASSTDSLSGNTIYF. The CDR3, as DNA: TGTGCCAGCAGTACTGATAGCCTCTCTGGAAACACCATATATTTT. The rearrangement joins TRBV6-5 to TRBJ1-3, with unresolved D. The CDR3 length is 15 residues. Germline lookup yields CDR1 MNHEY and CDR2 SVGAGI. Deletions cut 5 bases from V and 0 bases from J, with 11 bases between.

This chain joins TRBV5-4 and TRBJ2-7, with 7 positions matching TRBD1. V lost 4 bases, J lost 5 bases, and 9 bases stayed unmatched. This CDR3 has 14 amino acids. CDR1 and CDR2 from the germline V gene are SGHNT and YYREEE (reference sequence). In DNA form, the CDR3 reads TGTGCCAGCAGCCGGAGGATTGGACAGGACGAGCAGTACTTC. It encodes CASSRRIGQDEQYF.

The chain joins TRBV5-8 to TRBJ1-2, with D possibly being TRBD1 (5 bases). Germline V gene data show CDR1 as SGHTS and CDR2 as YDEGEE. CDR3 size: 14 residues. Deletions cut 4 bases from V and 0 bases from J, with 10 bases between. CDR3 sequence (DNA): TGTGCCAGCAGCCGACAGAAAACTAACTATGGCTACACCTTC. Amino acid sequence: CASSRQKTNYGYTF.

The rearrangement uses TRBV2 and TRBJ2-1, with D maybe TRBD1 (6 bases). The CDR3 covers 13 residues. Germline V gene sequence: CDR1 SNHLY, CDR2 FYNNEI. V was clipped by 7 bases and J by 6 bases, with 13 bases between them. CDR3 nucleotides: TGTGCCAGCATTCGGGACATTATCAATGAGCAGTTCTTC. Translated: CASIRDIINEQFF.

The chain employs TRBV7-2 and TRBJ2-3; the D is unclear. Germline V gives CDR1 SGHTA, CDR2 FQGNSA. Trimming left V 5 bases short and J 0 bases short, with 18 bases between. The length of the CDR3 is 17 residues. The CDR3 sequence: CASSPNPRGSSTDTQYF. DNA for the CDR3: TGTGCCAGCAGCCCCAACCCTAGAGGCTCTAGCACAGATACGCAGTATTTT.

As DNA, the CDR3 is TGCGCCAGCAGTGAGGGGAGAGTTTCACCCCTCCACTTT. It yields the protein CASSEGRVSPLHF. The chain is built from TRBV10-2 and TRBJ1-6; D gene uncertain. The CDR3 is made up of 13 amino acids. Between the trimmed V and J ends, which lost 2 bases and 9 bases, there was a span of 8 bases. Germline CDR1 reads WSHSY; CDR2 reads SAAADI.

As DNA, the CDR3 is TGTGCCAGTAAGGAACAGTTTAACACTGAAGCTTTCTTT. Translation gives CASKEQFNTEAFF. The V and J genes are TRBV19 and TRBJ1-1, with no clear D. V was cut by 7 bases and J by 2 bases, with 11 bases left in between. Germline lookup yields CDR1 LNHDA and CDR2 SQIVND (reference sequence). CDR3 size: 13 residues.

This chain connects TRBV2 to TRBJ2-1; 13 positions agree with TRBD2. Per germline, CDR1 SNHLY and CDR2 FYNNEI. Losses at the gene ends were 5 bases for V and 10 bases for J; bases not matched to a gene: 8. The CDR3 sequence is 15 residues long. For the CDR3, the DNA is TGTGCCAGCAGTACACTAGCGGGGGGGTCAGAAGAGCAGTTCTTC. Protein: CASSTLAGGSEEQFF.

The rearrangement joins TRBV5-5 to TRBJ2-5; 16 bases line up with TRBD2. The CDR3 extends over 17 amino acids. Trimming removed 0 bases from V and 2 bases from J; junction bases left unmatched: 1. Germline loops: CDR1 SGHKS, CDR2 YYEKEE (reference sequence). This CDR3 is CASSLAGLAGGQETQYF. The CDR3 nucleotides are TGTGCCAGCAGCTTGGCGGGACTAGCGGGGGGGCAAGAGACCCAGTACTTC.

The genes are TRBV27 and TRBJ1-6; 8 positions agree with TRBD1. Germline trimming cut 6 bases from V and 1 base from J; bases unmatched to any gene: 2. This CDR3 spans 15 amino acids. CDR1 is MNHEY, CDR2 SMNVEV, per germline (reference sequence). The CDR3 nucleotides read TGTGCCAGCAGGTGGACAGGGTCCTATAATTCACCCCTCCACTTT. It is translated as CASRWTGSYNSPLHF.

The genes are TRBV19 and TRBJ1-5, with a weak D call TRBD1 (5 bases). Germline V gene lookup returns CDR1 LNHDA and CDR2 SQIVND (reference sequence). The CDR3 loop spans 13 amino acids. Trimming removed 7 bases at V and 4 bases at J, with 11 bases between. The CDR3 nucleotides are TGTGCCAGTACTCCGGGGGGGAATCAGCCCCAGCATTTT. Its protein is CASTPGGNQPQHF. The full variable domain, rest sourced from reference TRBV19 and TRBJ1-5, is DGGITQSPKYLFRKEGQNVTLSCEQNLNHDAMYWYRQDPGQGLRLIYYSQIVNDFQKGDIAEGYSVSREKKESFPLTVTSAQKNPTAFYLCASTPGGNQPQHFGDGTRLSIL.

This clone was counted between two and nine times. V usage is TRBV3-1 (or the pseudogene TRBV3-2) and J usage is TRBJ2-3; D remains ambiguous. Germline V gene sequence: CDR1 LGHDT, CDR2 YNNKEL (reference sequence). V was clipped by 4 bases and J by 7 bases, with 9 bases between them. The CDR3 is 12 amino acids. The chain's CDR3 is CASSPSGYTQYF. DNA for the CDR3: TGTGCCAGCAGCCCCTCGGGTTATACGCAGTATTTT.

The rearrangement links TRBV7-8 to TRBJ1-2, with D possibly TRBD1 on 5 matching bases. V shed 2 bases and J shed 8 bases, with 12 bases lying between them. This CDR3 comprises 13 residues. Germline V gives CDR1 SGHVS, CDR2 FQNEAQ. In DNA, the CDR3 is TGTGCCAGCAGCTTAATACAGGCGAGCGGCTACACCTTC. Amino acid sequence: CASSLIQASGYTF.

This rearrangement joins TRBV28 to TRBJ2-5, with 14 bases lining up with TRBD2. The CDR3 has 15 residues. V was clipped by 8 bases and J by 5 bases; unmatched bases: 7. CDR1 is MDHEN and CDR2 is SYDVKM in the germline V gene. CDR3 sequence: CASQGLAGVMETQYF. The CDR3 DNA reads TGTGCCAGCCAGGGACTAGCGGGGGTCATGGAGACCCAGTACTTC.

The chain couples TRBV6-5 to TRBJ2-2, with D unclear. Germline-derived CDR1 and CDR2 are MNHEY and SVGAGI. Deletions cut 0 bases from V and 4 bases from J, with 12 bases between. The CDR3 consists of 16 residues. CDR3 sequence reads: CASSYSITSGTGELFF. The CDR3 DNA follows: TGTGCCAGCAGTTACTCGATCACCTCGGGCACCGGGGAGCTGTTTTTT.

This chain connects TRBV7-9 to TRBJ2-5; TRBD1 is a possible D gene (6 bases). V was pared by 5 bases and J by 4 bases, with 23 bases between. The CDR3 is 17 amino acids. Per the germline V gene, CDR1 is SEHNR and CDR2 is FQNEAQ (reference sequence). CDR3: CASSPLRTVVVLETQYF. The CDR3 coding sequence is TGTGCCAGCAGCCCCCTGAGGACAGTAGTAGTTCTAGAGACCCAGTACTTC. Full variable domain (remainder filled in from reference TRBV7-9 and TRBJ2-5): DTGVSQNPRHKITKRGQNVTFRCDPISEHNRLYWYRQTLGQGPEFLTYFQNEAQLEKSRLLSDRFSAERPKGSFSTLEIQRTEQGDSAMYLCASSPLRTVVVLETQYFGPGTRLLVL.

The rearrangement joins TRBV5-1 to TRBJ2-1, with D maybe TRBD2 (5 bases). The CDR3 is made up of 13 amino acids. With 4 bases removed from V and 6 bases from J, the gap between germline ends came to 11 bases. CDR1 and CDR2 from the germline V gene are SGHRS and YFSETQ. The CDR3, as DNA: TGCGCCAGCAGCGCCGGACTCTCCAATGAGCAGTTCTTC. Residues: CASSAGLSNEQFF.

The gene calls are TRBV24-1 and TRBJ1-1; 7 nucleotides match TRBD1. The germline CDR1 and CDR2 sequences are KGHDR and SFDVKD. The CDR3 has 16 residues. The ends lost 8 bases at V and 3 bases at J; junction bases unmatched: 14. Here the CDR3 DNA reads TGTGCCACCAACATTCCCGGGACAGTAGGGGACACTGAAGCTTTCTTT. Translation: CATNIPGTVGDTEAFF.

The count of this clone is one. Additional DNA sequences in this sample encode the identical CDR3. The V gene is TRBV5-6, the J gene TRBJ1-2, with D perhaps matching TRBD1 (5 bases). V was cut by 2 bases and J by 3 bases, with 8 bases left in between. The CDR3 has 13 residues. The germline V gene has CDR1 SGHDT and CDR2 YYEEEE. DNA for the CDR3: TGTGCCAGCAGCTTTCAGGGTCACTATGGCTACACCTTC. This encodes CASSFQGHYGYTF.

This sequence joins TRBV4-1 and TRBJ2-3; D perhaps matches TRBD1 (6 bases). The CDR3 has 16 residues. Germline V gene sequence: CDR1 MGHRA, CDR2 YSYEKL. V lost 3 bases to trimming and J lost 6 bases, with 19 bases between them. CDR3: CASSQSGQPAGDTQYF. The DNA of the CDR3 is TGCGCCAGCAGCCAGTCCGGACAGCCGGCGGGCGATACGCAGTATTTT.

The gene calls are TRBV14 and TRBJ2-1; perhaps TRBD2 as D (5 bases). Germline V CDR1 and CDR2: SGHDN, FVKESK. Trimming took 3 bases from V and 6 from J, leaving 9 bases between them. This CDR3 has 13 residues. The CDR3: CASSQILGNEQFF. The CDR3, as DNA: TGTGCCAGCAGCCAGATACTAGGCAATGAGCAGTTCTTC. Full variable domain (outside the CDR3, taken from reference TRBV14 and TRBJ2-1): EAGVTQFPSHSVIEKGQTVTLRCDPISGHDNLYWYRRVMGKEIKFLLHFVKESKQDESGMPNNRFLAERTGGTYSTLKVQPAELEDSGVYFCASSQILGNEQFFGPGTRLTVL.